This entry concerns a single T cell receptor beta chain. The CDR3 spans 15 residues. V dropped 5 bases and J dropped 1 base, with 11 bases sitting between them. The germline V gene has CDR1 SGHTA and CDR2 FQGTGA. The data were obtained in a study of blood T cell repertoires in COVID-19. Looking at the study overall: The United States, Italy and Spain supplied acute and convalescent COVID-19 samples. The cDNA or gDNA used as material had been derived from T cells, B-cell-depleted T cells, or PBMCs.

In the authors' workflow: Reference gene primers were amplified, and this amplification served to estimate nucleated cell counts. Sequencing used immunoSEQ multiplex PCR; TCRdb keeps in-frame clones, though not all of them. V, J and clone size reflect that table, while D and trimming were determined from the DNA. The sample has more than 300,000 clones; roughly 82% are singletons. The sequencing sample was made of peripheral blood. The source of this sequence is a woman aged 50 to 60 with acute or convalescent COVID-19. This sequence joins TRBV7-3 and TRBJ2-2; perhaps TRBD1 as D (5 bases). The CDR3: CASSKQVGNTGELFF. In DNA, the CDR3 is TGTGCCAGCAGCAAACAGGTTGGGAACACCGGGGAGCTGTTTTTT.